The 15 T cell receptor beta chains reported below all come from one sample, sequenced in a study of blood T cell repertoires in COVID-19. Clones were read by immunoSEQ multiplex PCR, and TCRdb kept only the in-frame ones, dropping some. The sample shows some 700,000 clones, approximately 90% of them seen only once. The sequenced sample was peripheral blood. All receptors derive from a woman between 18 and 30 years old with acute or convalescent COVID-19.

This clone was counted only a few times. The CDR3 DNA is TGCGCCAGCAGCCAAGTGGGTGCGGAACAGGGCCTCGGGGGCTACACCTTC. Amino acids: CASSQVGAEQGLGGYTF. This sequence joins TRBV4-1 and TRBJ1-2; D might be TRBD1 (6 bases). The V end was cut by 1 base, the J end by 8 bases, with 23 bases between. Germline V gene lookup returns CDR1 MGHRA and CDR2 YSYEKL. The CDR3 sequence is 17 residues long.

In its sample, this clone was seen once. The V call is TRBV27, the J call TRBJ1-1; TRBD1 agrees at 8 bases. The CDR3 spans 14 residues. Germline CDR1 and CDR2: MNHEY and SMNVEV (reference sequence). The J segment lost 4 bases and the V segment lost 5 bases, leaving 6 bases of the junction unmatched. In DNA form, the CDR3 reads TGTGCCAGCAGTCCAGGACAGGGAGTCACTGAAGCTTTCTTT. The encoded protein is CASSPGQGVTEAFF.

The CDR3 region has the DNA TGTGCCAGCAGTCCCAGGACAGGGTCTGGCTACACCTTC. Amino acids: CASSPRTGSGYTF. The gene calls are TRBV12-3 or TRBV12-4 and TRBJ1-2; TRBD1 agrees at 8 bases. This CDR3 comprises 13 residues. V trimming: 5 bases; J trimming: 7 bases; junction bases outside the gene matches: 6.

The chain employs TRBV24-1 and TRBJ1-2; a possible D gene is TRBD1 (6 bases). The germline gives CDR1 KGHDR, CDR2 SFDVKD. Trimming cost V 3 bases and J 4 bases, with 11 bases left between them. CDR3 length equals 14 residues. CDR3 protein: CATSDGTGPYGYTF. The CDR3 nucleotides are TGTGCCACCAGTGATGGAACAGGGCCCTATGGCTACACCTTC.

The rearrangement uses TRBV4-1 and TRBJ2-1; 9 positions agree with TRBD2. The CDR3 loop spans 16 amino acids. V dropped 5 bases and J dropped 8; count of bases not matched to a gene: 13. Germline V CDR1 and CDR2: MGHRA, YSYEKL. The chain's CDR3 is CASSGLAGAVDYEQFF. The DNA of the CDR3 is TGCGCCAGCAGCGGCTTAGCGGGGGCCGTGGACTATGAGCAGTTCTTC.

The rearrangement links TRBV4-1 to TRBJ1-2, with 8 bases matching TRBD1. Unmatched junction bases numbered 2, after V lost 0 bases and J lost 2 bases. This CDR3 region has 15 residues. Germline values: CDR1 MGHRA, CDR2 YSYEKL. CDR3 nucleotide sequence: TGCGCCAGCAGCCAAGAGGACAGGGCCAACTATGGCTACACCTTC. Protein product: CASSQEDRANYGYTF.

The V gene is TRBV9, the J gene TRBJ1-1; TRBD1 aligns across 10 bases. The CDR3 is made up of 15 amino acids. With 3 bases clipped from V and 5 bases from J, the junction kept 7 bases outside the gene matches. CDR1 is SGDLS, CDR2 YYNGEE, per germline. The CDR3 is CASSGRDRGLTEAFF. CDR3 DNA: TGTGCCAGCAGCGGCCGGGACAGGGGTCTAACTGAAGCTTTCTTT.

The chain couples TRBV14 to TRBJ1-1; D may be TRBD1 (5 bases). The germline V gene encodes CDR1 SGHDN and CDR2 FVKESK. The CDR3 is made up of 14 amino acids. Between the trimmed V and J ends, which lost 3 bases and 1 base, there was a span of 9 bases. The CDR3 spells CASSHRGGNTEAFF. For the CDR3, the DNA is TGTGCCAGCAGCCACCGGGGGGGGAACACTGAAGCTTTCTTT. The full variable domain, completed using reference TRBV14 and TRBJ1-1, is EAGVTQFPSHSVIEKGQTVTLRCDPISGHDNLYWYRRVMGKEIKFLLHFVKESKQDESGMPNNRFLAERTGGTYSTLKVQPAELEDSGVYFCASSHRGGNTEAFFGQGTRLTVV.

This rearrangement joins TRBV6-5 to TRBJ1-3, with D possibly TRBD1 on 5 matching bases. The V and J ends lost 10 bases and 6 bases respectively, with 22 bases between them. The CDR3 length is 15 residues. In germline, CDR1 is MNHEY, CDR2 SVGAGI. Here the CDR3 reads CATKTDFDPTNTIYF. Written as DNA, the CDR3 is TGTGCCACCAAGACAGACTTCGATCCAACAAACACCATATATTTT.

This rearrangement joins TRBV30 to TRBJ2-6, with TRBD1 identical over 8 bases. V lost 0 bases and J lost 0; bases outside the gene matches: 10. Germline V CDR1 and CDR2: GTSNPN, SVGIG (reference sequence). The CDR3 is made up of 19 amino acids. CDR3 bases: TGTGCCTGGAGTGTACTTCGGCAGGGGGCTATCTCTGGGGCCAACGTCCTGACTTTC. It codes for CAWSVLRQGAISGANVLTF. The whole variable domain, remainder taken from reference TRBV30 and TRBJ2-6, is SQTIHQWPATLVQPVGSPLSLECTVEGTSNPNLYWYRQAAGRGLQLLFYSVGIGQISSEVPQNLSASRPQDRQFILSSKKLLLSDSGFYLCAWSVLRQGAISGANVLTFGAGSRLTVL.

CDR3 sequence (DNA): TGTGCCAGCAGCCCGCTGGACAGGGTCGAGCAGTACTTC. Translating gives CASSPLDRVEQYF. The chain uses TRBV5-6 and TRBJ2-7; 8 bases fit TRBD1. The CDR3 is 13 amino acids. The V and J ends lost 4 bases and 6 bases, in that order; junction bases with no gene match: 6. Germline values: CDR1 SGHDT, CDR2 YYEEEE.

This chain links TRBV11-2 with TRBJ1-1; the D gene is possibly TRBD1 (5 bases). Trimming stripped 4 bases from V and 7 bases from J, with 13 bases between. Germline V CDR1 and CDR2: SGHAT, FQNNGV. The CDR3 is made up of 13 amino acids. CDR3 in amino acids: CASSSSDSREAFF. CDR3 DNA sequence: TGTGCCAGCAGCTCCTCCGACAGCCGTGAAGCTTTCTTT.

This chain uses TRBV14 with TRBJ2-1; D is uncertain. The CDR3 sequence is 13 residues long. Germline-derived CDR1 and CDR2 are SGHDN and FVKESK. The ends were cut back, 4 bases at V and 10 bases at J, with 14 bases in the middle. In DNA, the CDR3 is TGTGCCAGCAGCCCCCCTAGTCTTGGCGAGCAGTTCTTC. It yields the protein CASSPPSLGEQFF.

The V and J genes are TRBV30 and TRBJ2-7; 12 bases align to TRBD1. The J segment lost 6 bases and the V segment lost 1 base, leaving 7 bases of the junction unmatched. This CDR3 has 15 amino acids. Germline V gives CDR1 GTSNPN, CDR2 SVGIG (reference sequence). CDR3: CAWSAVPGQGAEQYF. CDR3 nucleotide sequence: TGTGCCTGGAGTGCCGTTCCGGGACAGGGGGCCGAGCAGTACTTC.

This chain joins TRBV19 and TRBJ1-2; D is unclear. The germline V and J ends were trimmed by 6 bases and 2 bases, with 22 bases remaining between them. The CDR3 has 17 residues. Germline CDR1 is LNHDA and CDR2 is SQIVND (reference sequence). The CDR3 loop is CASREKPFRLRNYGYTF. The CDR3 DNA reads TGTGCCAGTAGGGAAAAGCCCTTCAGACTGAGAAACTATGGCTACACCTTC.